This TCR beta chain was recorded in a study of CD8 T cells in Susac syndrome. The study used treatment-naive patients who had stable or active relapsing-remitting disease as multiple sclerosis controls. Study results and limitations: The study conceded that relatively few individuals underwent its TCR sequencing and HLA analysis.

Comments on this clonotype: Its antigen is unknown.

Reverse transcription of about 0.45 to 1 ug RNA was performed with random hexamers. TCRdb re-derived calls from the immunoSEQ multiplex PCR reads in MiXCR, one entry per CDR3 protein. The sample lists 100,000 to 150,000 distinct CDR3 sequences, more than 80% seen once, with approximately 0.31% in the top ten. The source material was CD8+ T cells from PBMCs. The receptor was derived from a human donor with multiple sclerosis.

In DNA form, the CDR3 reads TGTGCCAGCAGCTTAGAAGGGGGACTAGCGAAGGATACGCAGTATTTT. Its protein product is CASSLEGGLAKDTQYF. The V call is TRBV13, the J call TRBJ2-3; the match to TRBD2 covers 10 bases. CDR3 size: 16 residues. Trimming cost V 1 base and J 6 bases; bases outside gene matches: 7. Per germline, CDR1 PRHDT and CDR2 FYEKMQ (reference sequence).